One and the same sample provided the 2 T cell receptor beta chains below, sequenced in a study of T-cell memory formation after mild COVID-19. In TCRdb, the 5' RACE reads were re-called with MiXCR into one record per CDR3 protein. Here the sample spans about 90,000 distinct CDR3 sequences, about an eighth being singletons. Sequenced sample: PBMCs or a T cell subset sorted from them (not recorded which). The receptors originated from an adult woman who had mild COVID-19 (a few samples of this study predate the infection). Cell type and time point are not known.

The gene calls are TRBV12-3 or TRBV12-4 and TRBJ1-5; 7 bases are shared with TRBD1. V dropped 5 bases and J dropped 4; count of bases not matched to a gene: 5. The CDR3 loop spans 14 amino acids. Written as DNA, the CDR3 is TGTGCCAGCAGTCAGGGGGGGATGAATCAGCCCCAGCATTTT. Its protein product is CASSQGGMNQPQHF.

This clonotype has more than one count but fewer than ten. This sequence joins TRBV20-1 and TRBJ1-4; D possibly corresponds to TRBD1 (5 bases). The germline V gene has CDR1 DFQATT and CDR2 SNEGSKA (reference sequence). The CDR3 extends over 14 amino acids. In nucleotides, the CDR3 is TGCGGCTATGGGGGAATTGCAACTAATGAAAAACTGTTTTTT. Its protein product is CGYGGIATNEKLFF.